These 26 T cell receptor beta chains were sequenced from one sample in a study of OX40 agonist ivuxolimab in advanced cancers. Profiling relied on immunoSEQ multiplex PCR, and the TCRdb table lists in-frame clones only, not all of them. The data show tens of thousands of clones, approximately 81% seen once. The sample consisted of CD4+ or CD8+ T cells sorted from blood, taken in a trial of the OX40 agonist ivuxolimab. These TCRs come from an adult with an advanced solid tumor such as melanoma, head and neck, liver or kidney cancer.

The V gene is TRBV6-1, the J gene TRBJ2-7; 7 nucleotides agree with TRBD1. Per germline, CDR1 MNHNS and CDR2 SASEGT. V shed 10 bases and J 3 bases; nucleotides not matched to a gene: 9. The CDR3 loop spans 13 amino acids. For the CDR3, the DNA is TGTGCCATCCAAGGTAGGGACAGCTACGAGCAGTACTTC. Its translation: CAIQGRDSYEQYF.

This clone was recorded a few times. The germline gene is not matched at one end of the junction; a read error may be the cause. The CDR3 spells CASSIQTKHF. The CDR3 DNA is TGTGCCAGCAGCATCCAGACAAAGCACTTC. The chain employs TRBV7-9 and TRBJ2-7; no clear D gene. The CDR3 is made up of 10 amino acids. Looked up from germline, CDR1 is SEHNR and CDR2 is FQNEAQ (reference sequence).

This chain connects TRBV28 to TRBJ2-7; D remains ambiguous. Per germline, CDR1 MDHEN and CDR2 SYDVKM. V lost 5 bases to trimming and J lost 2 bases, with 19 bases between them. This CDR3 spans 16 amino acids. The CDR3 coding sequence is TGTGCCAGCAGTACCAGAGCTCCTTCCTCAACCTACGAGCAGTACTTC. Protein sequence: CASSTRAPSSTYEQYF.

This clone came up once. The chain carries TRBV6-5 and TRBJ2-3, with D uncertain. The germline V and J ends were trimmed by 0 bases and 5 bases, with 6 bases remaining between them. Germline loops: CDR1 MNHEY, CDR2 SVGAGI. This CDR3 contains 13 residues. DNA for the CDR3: TGTGCCAGCAGTTACTCTGTGGGAGATACGCAGTATTTT. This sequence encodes CASSYSVGDTQYF.

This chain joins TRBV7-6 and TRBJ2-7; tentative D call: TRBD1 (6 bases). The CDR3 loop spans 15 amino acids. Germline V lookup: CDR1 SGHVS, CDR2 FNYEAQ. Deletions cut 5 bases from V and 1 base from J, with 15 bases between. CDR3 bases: TGTGCCAGCAGCCCACATCCCGGGACATCCTACGAGCAGTACTTC. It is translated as CASSPHPGTSYEQYF.

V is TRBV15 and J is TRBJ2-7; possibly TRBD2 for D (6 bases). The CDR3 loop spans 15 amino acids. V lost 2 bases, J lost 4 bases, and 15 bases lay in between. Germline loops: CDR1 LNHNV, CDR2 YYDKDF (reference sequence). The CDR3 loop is CATSRFDGGEYEQYF. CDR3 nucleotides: TGTGCCACCAGCAGATTTGACGGAGGGGAATACGAGCAGTACTTC. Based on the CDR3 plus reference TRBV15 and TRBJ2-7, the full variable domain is DAMVIQNPRYQVTQFGKPVTLSCSQTLNHNVMYWYQQKSSQAPKLLFHYYDKDFNNEADTPDNFQSRRPNTSFCFLDIRSPGLGDTAMYLCATSRFDGGEYEQYFGPGTRLTVT.

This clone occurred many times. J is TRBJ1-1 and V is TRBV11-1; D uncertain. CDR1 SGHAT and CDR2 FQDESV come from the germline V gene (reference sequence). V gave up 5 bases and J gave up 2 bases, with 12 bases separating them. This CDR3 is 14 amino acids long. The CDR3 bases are TGTGCCAGCAGCCCTCCATCCGACAACACTGAAGCTTTCTTT. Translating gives CASSPPSDNTEAFF.

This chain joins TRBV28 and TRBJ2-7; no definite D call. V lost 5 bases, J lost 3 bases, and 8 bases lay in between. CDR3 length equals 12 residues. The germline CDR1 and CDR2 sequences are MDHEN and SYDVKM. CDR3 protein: CASSADSYEQYF. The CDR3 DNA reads TGTGCCAGCAGTGCCGATAGCTACGAGCAGTACTTC.

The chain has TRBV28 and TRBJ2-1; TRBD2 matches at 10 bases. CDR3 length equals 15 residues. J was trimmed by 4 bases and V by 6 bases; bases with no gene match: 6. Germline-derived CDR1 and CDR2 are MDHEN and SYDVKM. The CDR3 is CASSPLAGPYNEQFF. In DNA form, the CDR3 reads TGTGCCAGCAGCCCACTAGCGGGACCATACAATGAGCAGTTCTTC. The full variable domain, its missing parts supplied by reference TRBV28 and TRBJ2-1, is DVKVTQSSRYLVKRTGEKVFLECVQDMDHENMFWYRQDPGLGLRLIYFSYDVKMKEKGDIPEGYSVSREKKERFSLILESASTNQTSMYLCASSPLAGPYNEQFFGPGTRLTVL.

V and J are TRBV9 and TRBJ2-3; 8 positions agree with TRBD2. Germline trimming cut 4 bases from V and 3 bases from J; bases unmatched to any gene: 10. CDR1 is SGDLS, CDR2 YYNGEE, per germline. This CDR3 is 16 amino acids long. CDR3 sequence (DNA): TGTGCCAGCAGCCCCCGGGGGGGCCCCGTGACAGATACGCAGTATTTT. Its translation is CASSPRGGPVTDTQYF.

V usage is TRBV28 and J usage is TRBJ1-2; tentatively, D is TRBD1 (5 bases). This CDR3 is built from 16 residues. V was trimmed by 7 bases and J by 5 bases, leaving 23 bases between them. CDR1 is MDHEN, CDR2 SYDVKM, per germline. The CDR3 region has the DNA TGTGCCAGCACCTCTACCCGGGACTCCTTTTGGTATGGCTACACCTTC. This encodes CASTSTRDSFWYGYTF.

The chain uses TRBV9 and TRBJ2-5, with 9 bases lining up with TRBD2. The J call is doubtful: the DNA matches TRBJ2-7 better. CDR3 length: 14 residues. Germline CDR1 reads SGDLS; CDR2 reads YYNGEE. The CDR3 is CASSAGGLAYEQYF. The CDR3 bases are TGTGCCAGCTCCGCGGGAGGGTTGGCCTACGAGCAGTACTTC.

The CDR3: CASSQERDYGYTF. The CDR3 region has the DNA TGTGCCAGCAGCCAAGAGAGGGACTATGGCTACACCTTC. The chain carries TRBV4-2 and TRBJ1-2, with D unclear. This CDR3 contains 13 residues. The germline gives CDR1 LGHNA, CDR2 YNFKEQ. V was shortened by 0 bases and J by 3 bases, with 5 bases between the two germline ends.

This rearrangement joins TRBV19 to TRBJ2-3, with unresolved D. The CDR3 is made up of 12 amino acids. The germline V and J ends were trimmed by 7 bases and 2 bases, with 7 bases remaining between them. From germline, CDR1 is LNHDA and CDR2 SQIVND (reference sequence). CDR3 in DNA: TGTGCCAGTACCGACGCCACAGATACGCAGTATTTT. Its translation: CASTDATDTQYF.

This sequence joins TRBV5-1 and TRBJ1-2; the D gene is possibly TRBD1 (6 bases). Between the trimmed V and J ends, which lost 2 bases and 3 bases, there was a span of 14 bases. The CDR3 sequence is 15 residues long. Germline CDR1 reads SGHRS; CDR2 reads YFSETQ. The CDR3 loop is CASSFGTSSHYGYTF. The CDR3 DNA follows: TGCGCCAGCAGCTTCGGGACATCCAGTCACTATGGCTACACCTTC.

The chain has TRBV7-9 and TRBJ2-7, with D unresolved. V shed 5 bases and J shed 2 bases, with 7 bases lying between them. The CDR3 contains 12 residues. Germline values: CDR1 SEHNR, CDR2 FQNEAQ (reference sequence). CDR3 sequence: CASSPRAYEQYF. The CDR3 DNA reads TGTGCCAGCAGCCCTAGAGCCTACGAGCAGTACTTC.

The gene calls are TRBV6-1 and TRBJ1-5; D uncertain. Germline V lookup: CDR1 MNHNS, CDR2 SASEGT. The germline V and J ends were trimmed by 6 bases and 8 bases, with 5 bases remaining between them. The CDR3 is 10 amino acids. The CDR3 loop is CASSSKPQHF. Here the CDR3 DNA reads TGTGCCAGCAGCTCAAAGCCCCAGCATTTT.

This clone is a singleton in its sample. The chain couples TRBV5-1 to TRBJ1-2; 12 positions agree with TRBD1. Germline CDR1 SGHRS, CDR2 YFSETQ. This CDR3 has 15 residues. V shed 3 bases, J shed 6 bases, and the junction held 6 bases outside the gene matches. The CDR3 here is CASSWGTGGNDGYTF. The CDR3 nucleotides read TGCGCCAGCAGCTGGGGGACAGGGGGCAATGATGGCTACACCTTC.

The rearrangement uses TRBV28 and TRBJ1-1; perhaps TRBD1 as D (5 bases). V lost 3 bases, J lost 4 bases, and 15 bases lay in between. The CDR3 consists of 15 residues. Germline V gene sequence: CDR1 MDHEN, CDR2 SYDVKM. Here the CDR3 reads CASSFVAWGVTEAFF. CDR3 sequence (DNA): TGTGCCAGCAGTTTCGTCGCCTGGGGGGTCACTGAAGCTTTCTTT. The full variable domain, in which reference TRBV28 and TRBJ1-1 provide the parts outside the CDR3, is DVKVTQSSRYLVKRTGEKVFLECVQDMDHENMFWYRQDPGLGLRLIYFSYDVKMKEKGDIPEGYSVSREKKERFSLILESASTNQTSMYLCASSFVAWGVTEAFFGQGTRLTVV.

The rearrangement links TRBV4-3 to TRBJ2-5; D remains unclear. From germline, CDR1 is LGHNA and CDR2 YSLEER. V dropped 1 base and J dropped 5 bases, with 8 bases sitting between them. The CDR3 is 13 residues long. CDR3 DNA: TGCGCCAGCAGCCAAGGGGTGGGGGAGACCCAGTACTTC. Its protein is CASSQGVGETQYF.

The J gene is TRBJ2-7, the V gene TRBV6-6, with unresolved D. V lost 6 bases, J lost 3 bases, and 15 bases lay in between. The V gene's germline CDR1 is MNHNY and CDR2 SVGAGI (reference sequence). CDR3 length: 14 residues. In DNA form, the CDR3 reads TGTGCCAGCAGGGCCATCGAAAGGAACTACGAGCAGTACTTC. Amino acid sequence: CASRAIERNYEQYF.

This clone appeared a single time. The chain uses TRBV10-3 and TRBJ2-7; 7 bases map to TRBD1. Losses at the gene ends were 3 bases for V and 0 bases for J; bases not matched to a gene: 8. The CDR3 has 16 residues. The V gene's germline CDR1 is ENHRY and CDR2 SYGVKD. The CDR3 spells CAISDRDSESSYEQYF. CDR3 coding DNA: TGTGCCATCAGTGACCGGGACAGCGAAAGCTCCTACGAGCAGTACTTC.

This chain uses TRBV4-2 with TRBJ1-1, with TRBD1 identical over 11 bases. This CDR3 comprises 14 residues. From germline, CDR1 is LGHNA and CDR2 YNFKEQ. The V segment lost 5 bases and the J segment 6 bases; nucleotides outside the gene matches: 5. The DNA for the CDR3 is TGTGCCAGCAGCTCAGGACAGGGGGCCTCTGAAGCTTTCTTT. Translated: CASSSGQGASEAFF.

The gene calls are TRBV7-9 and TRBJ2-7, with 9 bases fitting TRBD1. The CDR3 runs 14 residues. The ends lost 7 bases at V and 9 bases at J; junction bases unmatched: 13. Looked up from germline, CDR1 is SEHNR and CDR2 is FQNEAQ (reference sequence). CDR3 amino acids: CASTPTGGPSVQYF. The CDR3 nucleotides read TGTGCCAGCACACCAACAGGGGGCCCGTCGGTGCAGTACTTC. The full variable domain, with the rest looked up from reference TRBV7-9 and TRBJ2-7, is DTGVSQNPRHKITKRGQNVTFRCDPISEHNRLYWYRQTLGQGPEFLTYFQNEAQLEKSRLLSDRFSAERPKGSFSTLEIQRTEQGDSAMYLCASTPTGGPSVQYFGPGTRLTVT.

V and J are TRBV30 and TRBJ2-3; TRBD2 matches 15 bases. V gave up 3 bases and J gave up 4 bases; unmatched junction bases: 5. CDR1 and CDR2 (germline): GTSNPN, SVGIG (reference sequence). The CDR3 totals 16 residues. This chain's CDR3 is CAWSQGLAGGPDTQYF. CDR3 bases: TGTGCCTGGAGCCAAGGACTAGCGGGAGGGCCAGATACGCAGTATTTT.

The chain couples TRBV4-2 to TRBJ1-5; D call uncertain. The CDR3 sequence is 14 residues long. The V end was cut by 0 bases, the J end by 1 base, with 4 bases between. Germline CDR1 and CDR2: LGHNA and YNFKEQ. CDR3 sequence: CASSQETSNQPQHF. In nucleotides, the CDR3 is TGTGCCAGCAGCCAAGAGACAAGCAATCAGCCCCAGCATTTT.